Following are 21 T cell receptor beta chains from one sample sequenced in a study of response to subunit inactivated influenza vaccine. TCRdb analysed the RT-PCR reads with MiXCR anew, one entry per CDR3 protein. The data show 600,000 to 850,000 distinct CDR3 sequences, with about 15% seen just once and 7.6% held by the top ten. Sequenced here: PBMCs from blood, sampled roughly 15 days before vaccination. The receptors here all came from a man aged 50-60 years who received an inactivated influenza vaccine.

This clonotype was counted only a few times. V usage is TRBV7-2 and J usage is TRBJ2-2; 10 bases are shared with TRBD2. Germline V lookup: CDR1 SGHTA, CDR2 FQGNSA. V was pared by 4 bases and J by 8 bases, with 13 bases of the junction left unmatched. The CDR3 consists of 17 residues. CDR3 loop: CASSSTRLAGYSGELFF. The CDR3 region has the DNA TGTGCCAGCAGCTCAACTAGACTAGCGGGTTACTCAGGGGAGCTGTTTTTT.

This rearrangement joins TRBV24-1 to TRBJ2-3; tentative D call: TRBD2 (5 bases). The CDR3 contains 17 residues. Germline CDR1 is KGHDR and CDR2 is SFDVKD. The V end was cut by 3 bases, the J end by 1 base, with 16 bases between. CDR3 sequence reads: CATSDAGFPPRTDTQYF. Written as DNA, the CDR3 is TGTGCCACCAGTGATGCGGGCTTCCCCCCTCGCACAGATACGCAGTATTTT.

This rearrangement joins TRBV7-2 to TRBJ2-7; TRBD1 matches at 12 bases. V lost 5 bases and J lost 1; bases outside the gene matches: 3. Germline-derived CDR1 and CDR2 are SGHTA and FQGNSA. The length of the CDR3 is 15 residues. CDR3 nucleotide sequence: TGTGCCAGCAGCGGGACAGGGGGCAGGTCCTACGAGCAGTACTTC. Protein sequence: CASSGTGGRSYEQYF.

V gene TRBV7-2 combines with J gene TRBJ2-2, with TRBD1 identical over 9 bases. Germline lookup yields CDR1 SGHTA and CDR2 FQGNSA. This CDR3 region has 16 residues. J gave up 5 bases and V 5 bases, and 9 bases lay outside the gene matches. The CDR3 region has the DNA TGTGCCAGCAGCCAACTCACAGGGGGCGCGACCGGGGAGCTGTTTTTT. Protein: CASSQLTGGATGELFF.

This clonotype was seen a handful of times. CDR3 residues: CASSGLGGGYYNEQFF. The DNA of the CDR3 is TGCGCCAGCAGCGGGTTAGGGGGGGGCTATTACAATGAGCAGTTCTTC. The chain joins TRBV4-1 to TRBJ2-1, with a tentative D call TRBD2 (7 bases). V lost 5 bases, J lost 4 bases, and 18 bases lay in between. Germline V gives CDR1 MGHRA, CDR2 YSYEKL. The CDR3 has 16 amino acids.

This clonotype was picked up a small number of times. The J gene is TRBJ1-4, the V gene TRBV4-3; 9 nucleotides agree with TRBD1. V lost 0 bases, J lost 7 bases, and 12 bases stayed unmatched. Germline V CDR1 and CDR2: LGHNA, YSLEER. The CDR3 totals 18 residues. As DNA, the CDR3 is TGCGCCAGCAGCCAAGATATCTACGTGGACAGGGGCGGTGAAAAACTGTTTTTT. Protein: CASSQDIYVDRGGEKLFF.

In its sample, this clonotype was seen a few times. The gene calls are TRBV11-2 and TRBJ2-7, with D maybe TRBD2 (7 bases). V was trimmed by 6 bases and J by 5 bases, leaving 14 bases between them. This CDR3 has 13 amino acids. Germline CDR1 is SGHAT and CDR2 is FQNNGV. The CDR3 sequence: CASRPRGGNEQYF. As DNA, the CDR3 is TGTGCCAGCAGGCCTAGGGGGGGAAACGAGCAGTACTTC.

This clonotype was seen a few times. V is TRBV24-1 and J is TRBJ2-2, with a tentative D call TRBD1 (6 bases). V lost 3 bases, J lost 0 bases, and 16 bases lay in between. Germline CDR1 and CDR2: KGHDR and SFDVKD. The CDR3 runs to 18 residues. This CDR3 reads CATSDATGGPANTGELFF. The CDR3 nucleotides are TGTGCCACCAGTGATGCGACAGGAGGCCCCGCGAACACCGGGGAGCTGTTTTTT.

This clonotype appeared a few times. V and J are TRBV10-3 and TRBJ2-5, with TRBD2 matching 7 bases. Germline CDR1 reads ENHRY; CDR2 reads SYGVKD. V shed 2 bases and J 2 bases; nucleotides not matched to a gene: 17. CDR3 length: 19 residues. The CDR3 is CAISESRHRDYSQQETQYF. The CDR3 DNA reads as TGTGCCATCAGTGAGAGTAGACACCGGGACTACTCCCAGCAAGAGACCCAGTACTTC.

The J gene is TRBJ2-3, the V gene TRBV28; 7 bases line up with TRBD2. This CDR3 contains 17 residues. The germline V gene has CDR1 MDHEN and CDR2 SYDVKM. Unmatched junction bases numbered 12, after V lost 2 bases and J lost 4 bases. CDR3 loop: CASSLLGGSRGSDTQYF. CDR3 in DNA: TGTGCCAGCAGTTTACTAGGCGGGAGTCGGGGATCAGATACGCAGTATTTT.

This clonotype came up a few times. V is TRBV29-1 and J is TRBJ1-4; D not resolved. Trimming shortened V by 4 bases and J by 6 bases, and 12 bases separated the two germline ends. Germline V gene lookup returns CDR1 SQVTM and CDR2 ANQGSEA. The CDR3 length is 13 residues. The DNA of the CDR3 is TGCAGCGTTGTAGGTGGTTTTGATGAAAAACTGTTTTTT. It specifies CSVVGGFDEKLFF. The whole variable domain, filled in from reference TRBV29-1 and TRBJ1-4, reads SAVISQKPSRDICQRGTSLTIQCQVDSQVTMMFWYRQQPGQSLTLIATANQGSEATYESGFVIDKFPISRPNLTFSTLTVSNMSPEDSSIYLCSVVGGFDEKLFFGSGTQLSVL.

A few counts support this clonotype. The rearrangement uses TRBV20-1 and TRBJ1-2, with 8 bases identical to TRBD1. Germline V CDR1 and CDR2: DFQATT, SNEGSKA (reference sequence). The CDR3 is 14 amino acids. Trimming removed 1 base from V and 4 bases from J; junction bases left unmatched: 5. The CDR3 coding sequence is TGCAGTGCTAGAGCAGGGGGCGAGGTCTATGGCTACACCTTC. Its protein is CSARAGGEVYGYTF.

This clonotype was observed a few times. The chain links TRBV29-1 to TRBJ1-2; D is unclear. V was cut by 6 bases and J by 4 bases, with 15 bases left in between. Looked up from germline, CDR1 is SQVTM and CDR2 is ANQGSEA. There are 13 residues in the CDR3. The CDR3 DNA sequence: TGCAGCGTCGCGAGCGGGATCAGCTATGGCTACACCTTC. Translated, it gives CSVASGISYGYTF.

The chain recombines TRBV4-3 with TRBJ2-3, with a weak D call TRBD2 (6 bases). V gave up 0 bases and J gave up 6 bases, with 16 bases separating them. The CDR3 covers 16 residues. Germline V gene data show CDR1 as LGHNA and CDR2 as YSLEER. The CDR3 is CASSQDEGGDMDTQYF. CDR3 sequence (DNA): TGCGCCAGCAGCCAAGATGAAGGCGGGGATATGGATACGCAGTATTTT.

V gene TRBV4-1 combines with J gene TRBJ2-1; tentative D call: TRBD2 (5 bases). Deletions cut 1 base from V and 3 bases from J, with 10 bases between. The CDR3 runs to 15 residues. The germline CDR1 and CDR2 sequences are MGHRA and YSYEKL. CDR3 residues: CASSQGAGNYNEQFF. CDR3 bases: TGCGCCAGCAGCCAAGGGGCCGGGAACTACAATGAGCAGTTCTTC.

The CDR3 protein is CSARPFSGGAFGELFF. CDR3 in DNA: TGCAGTGCTAGACCATTTAGCGGGGGGGCATTCGGGGAGCTGTTTTTT. The chain is built from TRBV20-1 and TRBJ2-2; 11 bases align to TRBD2. Trimming removed 2 bases from V and 7 bases from J; junction bases left unmatched: 9. CDR3 size: 16 residues. Per the germline V gene, CDR1 is DFQATT and CDR2 is SNEGSKA (reference sequence).

This clonotype has a handful of counts. The CDR3 sequence is CASSFPSVSYEQYF. The DNA of the CDR3 is TGTGCCAGCAGTTTCCCTAGCGTCTCCTACGAGCAGTACTTC. J is TRBJ2-7 and V is TRBV28, with D possibly matching TRBD2 (6 bases). This CDR3 is built from 14 residues. From germline, CDR1 is MDHEN and CDR2 SYDVKM. With 3 bases removed from V and 0 bases from J, the gap between germline ends came to 9 bases.

This clonotype was seen a handful of times. This rearrangement joins TRBV4-2 to TRBJ2-5, with 7 bases aligning to TRBD1. This CDR3 contains 15 residues. Germline values: CDR1 LGHNA, CDR2 YNFKEQ. Trimming at V came to 0 bases and at J to 2 bases, leaving 3 bases not matched to a gene. The CDR3 region is CASSQEDREQETQYF. CDR3 coding DNA: TGTGCCAGCAGCCAAGAAGACAGGGAACAAGAGACCCAGTACTTC.

The J gene is TRBJ2-7, the V gene TRBV5-1; 8 nucleotides agree with TRBD1. V shed 0 bases, J shed 4 bases, and the junction held 6 bases outside the gene matches. Germline CDR1 reads SGHRS; CDR2 reads YFSETQ. The CDR3 is 15 amino acids. The CDR3 DNA follows: TGCGCCAGCAGCTTGGGACAGGGGCCCAAATACGAGCAGTACTTC. Amino acids: CASSLGQGPKYEQYF.

This clonotype was counted only a few times. This chain joins TRBV7-2 and TRBJ2-1; TRBD2 matches at 7 bases. The CDR3 is 16 residues long. V trimming: 2 bases; J trimming: 4 bases; junction bases outside the gene matches: 8. Germline V CDR1 and CDR2: SGHTA, FQGNSA. CDR3 amino acids: CASSLNALASYNEQFF. CDR3 nucleotide sequence: TGTGCCAGCAGCTTAAATGCACTAGCGAGTTACAATGAGCAGTTCTTC.

V is TRBV5-1 and J is TRBJ2-5; D ambiguous. The CDR3 is 16 amino acids. V lost 4 bases to trimming and J lost 0 bases, with 16 bases between them. The germline gives CDR1 SGHRS, CDR2 YFSETQ. The DNA for the CDR3 is TGCGCCAGCAGCCCCGCAAGAGTTGAGCACCAAGAGACCCAGTACTTC. It specifies CASSPARVEHQETQYF.